These T cell receptor beta chains were read from a single sample in a study of neurological immune-mediated disorders. TCRdb fed the 5' RACE reads into MiXCR, producing one record per CDR3 protein. The repertoire holds around 130,000 distinct CDR3 sequences, with roughly 3.2% as singletons. The specimen sequenced was PBMCs. The source of these receptors is a woman under 40 with multiple sclerosis. CDR3s include the opening cysteine and the closing phenylalanine or tryptophan. Each record gives: J gene, V gene, clone size, CDR3 length, D gene, CDR3 DNA, CDR3 protein. A D gene is named only where the DNA matches it firmly. Size values are once, few and many counts, or a class for expanded clones, and some rows have none.

j_call: TRBJ2-1; v_call: TRBV12-3/TRBV12-4; clone_size: -; cdr3_length: 15; d_call: TRBD2; cdr3_nt: TGTGCCAGCATCAAAAGGGCTAGCGGGGGGTACGAGCAGTTCTTC; cdr3_aa: CASIKRASGGYEQFF
j_call: TRBJ2-5; v_call: TRBV7-9; clone_size: many; cdr3_length: 14; d_call: -; cdr3_nt: TGTGCCAGCAGCTTAGCCGGGTTGGGAGAGACCCAGTACTTC; cdr3_aa: CASSLAGLGETQYF
j_call: TRBJ2-5; v_call: TRBV6-6; clone_size: many; cdr3_length: 15; d_call: TRBD1; cdr3_nt: TGTGCCACTCGGAACCCGGACAGGGGCTGGGAGACCCAGTACTTC; cdr3_aa: CATRNPDRGWETQYF
j_call: TRBJ2-3; v_call: TRBV7-8; clone_size: many; cdr3_length: 16; d_call: -; cdr3_nt: TGTGCCAGCAGCCAACGAAGGTTCGGGACGGGGAATACGCAGTATTTT; cdr3_aa: CASSQRRFGTGNTQYF
j_call: TRBJ2-2; v_call: TRBV5-6; clone_size: many; cdr3_length: 14; d_call: -; cdr3_nt: TGTGCCAGCAGCATCGGACTGAACACCGGGGAGCTGTTTTTT; cdr3_aa: CASSIGLNTGELFF
j_call: TRBJ2-1; v_call: TRBV20-1; clone_size: many; cdr3_length: 14; d_call: -; cdr3_nt: TGCAGTGCTCACGGGCCCTACTCCTACAATGAGCAGTTCTTC; cdr3_aa: CSAHGPYSYNEQFF
j_call: TRBJ2-4; v_call: TRBV20-1; clone_size: many; cdr3_length: 17; d_call: TRBD2; cdr3_nt: TGCAGTGCTCCCGGACTAGCGGGGGGCCTAGCCAAAAACATTCAGTACTTC; cdr3_aa: CSAPGLAGGLAKNIQYF
j_call: TRBJ1-2; v_call: TRBV7-9; clone_size: many; cdr3_length: 12; d_call: -; cdr3_nt: TGTGCCAGCAGCTTAGATGCCTATGGCTACACCTTC; cdr3_aa: CASSLDAYGYTF
j_call: TRBJ2-4; v_call: TRBV6-6; clone_size: few; cdr3_length: 14; d_call: -; cdr3_nt: TGTGCCAGCAGTTCTGACGGAGCCAAAAACATTCAGTACTTC; cdr3_aa: CASSSDGAKNIQYF
j_call: TRBJ2-7; v_call: TRBV11-2; clone_size: -; cdr3_length: 14; d_call: -; cdr3_nt: TGTGCCAGCAGCTCAACCAGGTTATTGGGCGAGCAGTACTTC; cdr3_aa: CASSSTRLLGEQYF
j_call: TRBJ2-2; v_call: TRBV6-5; clone_size: many; cdr3_length: 15; d_call: TRBD2; cdr3_nt: TGTGCCAGCAGTTACGGGACTACGGTTCCCGGGGAGCTGTTTTTT; cdr3_aa: CASSYGTTVPGELFF
j_call: TRBJ1-1; v_call: TRBV6-6; clone_size: many; cdr3_length: 14; d_call: -; cdr3_nt: TGTGCCAGCAGCCCCCAGGGAGGGATCGCTGAAGCTTTCTTT; cdr3_aa: CASSPQGGIAEAFF
j_call: TRBJ2-2; v_call: TRBV5-1; clone_size: many; cdr3_length: 17; d_call: -; cdr3_nt: TGCGCCAGCAGCTCCCAGGGGACGCTAACGAACACCGGGGAGCTGTTTTTT; cdr3_aa: CASSSQGTLTNTGELFF
j_call: TRBJ1-2; v_call: TRBV29-1; clone_size: many; cdr3_length: 15; d_call: -; cdr3_nt: TGCAGCGTTGAAGACTACCGAGGCCTTAACTATGGCTACACCTTC; cdr3_aa: CSVEDYRGLNYGYTF
j_call: TRBJ2-6; v_call: TRBV27; clone_size: many; cdr3_length: 12; d_call: -; cdr3_nt: TGTGCCAGCAGTCGAGGTACCAACGTCCTGACTTTC; cdr3_aa: CASSRGTNVLTF
j_call: TRBJ1-1; v_call: TRBV29-1; clone_size: many; cdr3_length: 12; d_call: -; cdr3_nt: TGCAGCGTTGCCGGTGGACAAGGTGAAGCTTTCTTT; cdr3_aa: CSVAGGQGEAFF
j_call: TRBJ2-1; v_call: TRBV6-2/TRBV6-3; clone_size: many; cdr3_length: 13; d_call: -; cdr3_nt: TGTGCCAGCATTCCGGGGGGCCTTAATGAGCAGTTCTTC; cdr3_aa: CASIPGGLNEQFF
j_call: TRBJ2-1; v_call: TRBV5-1; clone_size: many; cdr3_length: 13; d_call: -; cdr3_nt: TGCGCCAGCAGCTTGGGGATGAGAAATGAGCAGTTCTTC; cdr3_aa: CASSLGMRNEQFF
j_call: TRBJ2-5; v_call: TRBV29-1; clone_size: many; cdr3_length: 14; d_call: -; cdr3_nt: TGCAGCGTTGACAAGGGGGGGCCAGGAGAGACCCAGTACTTC; cdr3_aa: CSVDKGGPGETQYF
j_call: TRBJ2-7; v_call: TRBV4-1; clone_size: many; cdr3_length: 15; d_call: -; cdr3_nt: TGCGCCAGCAGCCAGCAGGTGTGGGGCTCCTACGAGCAGTACTTC; cdr3_aa: CASSQQVWGSYEQYF
j_call: TRBJ2-1; v_call: TRBV19; clone_size: -; cdr3_length: 14; d_call: TRBD2; cdr3_nt: TGTGCCAGTAGTTTAACGGCGGGAGCTAGTGAGCAGTTCTTC; cdr3_aa: CASSLTAGASEQFF
j_call: TRBJ1-5; v_call: TRBV6-5; clone_size: many; cdr3_length: 16; d_call: TRBD1; cdr3_nt: TGTGCCAGCAGTTATTCCCGGACAGGAGGCAATCAGCCCCAGCATTTT; cdr3_aa: CASSYSRTGGNQPQHF
j_call: TRBJ2-7; v_call: TRBV27; clone_size: many; cdr3_length: 15; d_call: -; cdr3_nt: TGTGCCAGCAGTTTATTAGGGGGAGGGGGCTACGAGCAGTACTTC; cdr3_aa: CASSLLGGGGYEQYF
j_call: TRBJ2-3; v_call: TRBV20-1; clone_size: few; cdr3_length: 13; d_call: -; cdr3_nt: TGCAGTGCTAGGGAGGGCCCCACAGATACGCAGTATTTT; cdr3_aa: CSAREGPTDTQYF
j_call: TRBJ1-2; v_call: TRBV5-1; clone_size: many; cdr3_length: 12; d_call: TRBD1; cdr3_nt: TGCGCCAGCAGCTTGCAGGGGGAGGGCTACACCTTC; cdr3_aa: CASSLQGEGYTF
j_call: TRBJ1-2; v_call: TRBV12-3/TRBV12-4; clone_size: -; cdr3_length: 13; d_call: -; cdr3_nt: TGTGCCAGCACTTTCAGCAGGGGTAATGGCTACACCTTC; cdr3_aa: CASTFSRGNGYTF
j_call: TRBJ2-1; v_call: TRBV29-1; clone_size: many; cdr3_length: 10; d_call: -; cdr3_nt: TGCAGCGGGGGGCACAATGAGCAGTTCTTC; cdr3_aa: CSGGHNEQFF
j_call: TRBJ2-1; v_call: TRBV20-1; clone_size: many; cdr3_length: 15; d_call: TRBD2; cdr3_nt: TGCAGTGCAGCGGGGACTAGCGGGATTGGGAATGAGCAGTTCTTC; cdr3_aa: CSAAGTSGIGNEQFF
j_call: TRBJ2-3; v_call: TRBV10-1; clone_size: many; cdr3_length: 13; d_call: TRBD2; cdr3_nt: TGCGCCGTCGGGGGGGCCCCCACAGATACGCAGTATTTT; cdr3_aa: CAVGGAPTDTQYF
j_call: TRBJ1-3; v_call: TRBV20-1; clone_size: many; cdr3_length: 14; d_call: -; cdr3_nt: TGCAGTGCTAGGGTGGACAATTCTGGAAACACCATATATTTT; cdr3_aa: CSARVDNSGNTIYF
j_call: TRBJ1-2; v_call: TRBV12-3/TRBV12-4; clone_size: many; cdr3_length: 11; d_call: TRBD1; cdr3_nt: TGTGCCAGCAGCGACAGGGTTGGCTACACCTTC; cdr3_aa: CASSDRVGYTF
j_call: TRBJ2-2; v_call: TRBV12-3/TRBV12-4; clone_size: many; cdr3_length: 15; d_call: -; cdr3_nt: TGTGCCAGCCCTTCCAGTCAGGGGCCCTACGGGGAGCTGTTTTTT; cdr3_aa: CASPSSQGPYGELFF
j_call: TRBJ2-7; v_call: TRBV4-3; clone_size: many; cdr3_length: 14; d_call: -; cdr3_nt: TGCGCCAGCAGCCAAGAACCCCACGCGGTGCAGCAGTACTTC; cdr3_aa: CASSQEPHAVQQYF
j_call: TRBJ1-1; v_call: TRBV12-3/TRBV12-4; clone_size: many; cdr3_length: 16; d_call: TRBD1; cdr3_nt: TGTGCCAGCAGTGGGGGACAGCTACTAAGGGGCACTGAAGCTTTCTTT; cdr3_aa: CASSGGQLLRGTEAFF
j_call: TRBJ2-1; v_call: TRBV14; clone_size: many; cdr3_length: 16; d_call: TRBD1; cdr3_nt: TGTGCCAGCAGCCCGCAACCAGGACAGGGGGACAATGAGCAGTTCTTC; cdr3_aa: CASSPQPGQGDNEQFF
j_call: TRBJ2-1; v_call: TRBV5-1; clone_size: many; cdr3_length: 13; d_call: -; cdr3_nt: TGCGCCAGCAGCTTCAGGGGGGTGGATGAGCAGTTCTTC; cdr3_aa: CASSFRGVDEQFF
j_call: TRBJ2-7; v_call: TRBV10-3; clone_size: many; cdr3_length: 18; d_call: TRBD1; cdr3_nt: TGTGCCATCAGTGAGTCCCCCGGGACAGGGACGACCTCCTACGAGCAGTACTTC; cdr3_aa: CAISESPGTGTTSYEQYF
j_call: TRBJ2-3; v_call: TRBV6-6; clone_size: many; cdr3_length: 14; d_call: -; cdr3_nt: TGTGCCACCAAAGGGTCGGGATCGTCCGATACGCAGTATTTT; cdr3_aa: CATKGSGSSDTQYF
j_call: TRBJ1-4; v_call: TRBV7-2; clone_size: many; cdr3_length: 14; d_call: -; cdr3_nt: TGTGCCAGCAGCTTGGGCAGCGTTAATGAAAAACTGTTTTTT; cdr3_aa: CASSLGSVNEKLFF
j_call: TRBJ2-5; v_call: TRBV20-1; clone_size: many; cdr3_length: 17; d_call: TRBD2; cdr3_nt: TGCAGTGCTAGAGGATCGCCGGGACTAGCGGGGGGAGAGACCCAGTACTTC; cdr3_aa: CSARGSPGLAGGETQYF
j_call: TRBJ1-3; v_call: TRBV6-5; clone_size: many; cdr3_length: 14; d_call: -; cdr3_nt: TGTGCCAGCAGTTATTTTGGGGAAGGAAACACCATATATTTT; cdr3_aa: CASSYFGEGNTIYF